Below, 25 T cell receptor beta chains from the same sample are listed, as sequenced in a study of Ad26.COV2.S vaccination and SARS-CoV-2 variants. Assay used: immunoSEQ multiplex PCR; TCRdb lists only in-frame clones, some missing. The sample carries about 480,000 clones, around nine tenths recorded once. Treatment: roughly 19 received Ad26.COV2.S at low or high dose, single or two shots; 5 received placebo; per-sample allocation not given. Day 63 after the first vaccine or placebo injection was the time point for sampling. The sample here was peripheral blood, taken in a trial of Ad26.COV2.S vaccine versus placebo. The receptors shown here come from a person aged 18-65 years who received the Ad26.COV2.S COVID-19 vaccine or a placebo.

CDR3 sequence: CASSSRWLAGGGPDTQYF. CDR3 bases: TGTGCCAGCAGCTCGCGATGGTTAGCGGGAGGCGGCCCAGATACGCAGTATTTT. This rearrangement joins TRBV7-9 to TRBJ2-3; 10 nucleotides align to TRBD2. Germline V CDR1 and CDR2: SEHNR, FQNEAQ (reference sequence). The ends lost 4 bases at V and 4 bases at J; junction bases unmatched: 14. The CDR3 is 18 residues long.

The V gene is TRBV4-3, the J gene TRBJ2-7; D call uncertain. Per germline, CDR1 LGHNA and CDR2 YSLEER. The ends were cut back, 0 bases at V and 0 bases at J, with 9 bases in the middle. The CDR3 runs to 15 residues. CDR3 sequence (DNA): TGCGCCAGCAGCCAAGAAGCGTGGGGCTCCTACGAGCAGTACTTC. Protein: CASSQEAWGSYEQYF.

The CDR3 loop reads CASSILAPTVDTQYF. Written as DNA, the CDR3 is TGTGCCAGCAGTATCCTAGCACCCACCGTAGATACGCAGTATTTT. This chain connects TRBV6-5 to TRBJ2-3; possibly TRBD2 for D (5 bases). The V end lost 5 bases, the J end lost 5 bases, and 17 bases lay between the germline ends. The CDR3 sequence is 15 residues long. Looked up from germline, CDR1 is MNHEY and CDR2 is SVGAGI.

The V call is TRBV2, the J call TRBJ1-5; TRBD1 aligns across 8 bases. With 6 bases clipped from V and 0 bases from J, the junction kept 4 bases outside the gene matches. This CDR3 has 15 amino acids. Germline CDR1 reads SNHLY; CDR2 reads FYNNEI. CDR3 amino acids: CASREQGGSNQPQHF. The CDR3 region has the DNA TGTGCCAGCAGAGAACAGGGGGGTAGCAATCAGCCCCAGCATTTT.

The rearrangement uses TRBV24-1 and TRBJ1-5, with D unresolved. From germline, CDR1 is KGHDR and CDR2 SFDVKD. The CDR3 totals 14 residues. Trimming removed 4 bases at V and 12 bases at J, with 18 bases between. In nucleotides, the CDR3 is TGTGCCACCAGTGACTATTGGCGCGGGAATGGCCAGCATTTT. It is translated as CATSDYWRGNGQHF.

The chain carries TRBV12-3 or TRBV12-4 and TRBJ1-5; no firm D call. The CDR3 consists of 13 residues. Trimming shortened V by 1 base and J by 4 bases, and 5 bases separated the two germline ends. The CDR3 bases are TGTGCCAGCAGTTTAGTAGATAATCAGCCCCAGCATTTT. Amino acids: CASSLVDNQPQHF.

The chain links TRBV6-6 to TRBJ2-7; a weak D match, TRBD1 (5 bases). The CDR3 is made up of 11 amino acids. CDR1 is MNHNY, CDR2 SVGAGI, per germline (reference sequence). V was trimmed by 6 bases and J by 9 bases, leaving 12 bases between them. The DNA for the CDR3 is TGTGCCAGCAGCCCACAGGTGAGGCAGTACTTC. Protein: CASSPQVRQYF.

The chain carries TRBV9 and TRBJ1-2; possibly TRBD1 for D (5 bases). This CDR3 has 15 residues. Trimming cost V 3 bases and J 2 bases, with 14 bases left between them. CDR1 is SGDLS and CDR2 is YYNGEE in the germline V gene. CDR3 in DNA: TGTGCCAGCAGCGCGGGGGTGTGGGCCAACTATGGCTACACCTTC. Its translation: CASSAGVWANYGYTF.

CDR3 coding DNA: TGTGCCAGCAGCGTAACCCTGAGGGGTTCTGAAGCTTTCTTT. Protein product: CASSVTLRGSEAFF. The chain is built from TRBV9 and TRBJ1-1; D may be TRBD1 (5 bases). The V gene lost 1 base and the J gene lost 6 bases, with 13 bases spanning the gap. The CDR3 contains 14 residues. Per the germline V gene, CDR1 is SGDLS and CDR2 is YYNGEE.

This chain joins TRBV3-1 (or the pseudogene TRBV3-2) and TRBJ2-1; 8 nucleotides align to TRBD2. The V segment lost 1 base and the J segment 4 bases; nucleotides outside the gene matches: 12. Germline CDR1 reads LGHDT; CDR2 reads YNNKEL (reference sequence). The CDR3 runs 18 residues. CDR3 in amino acids: CASSQVWASGWWYNEQFF. DNA of the CDR3: TGTGCCAGCAGCCAAGTTTGGGCTAGCGGGTGGTGGTACAATGAGCAGTTCTTC.

In DNA, the CDR3 is TGTGCCATCTCTCCCAGGGCGGACTATGGCTACACCTTC. It is translated as CAISPRADYGYTF. V and J are TRBV10-3 and TRBJ1-2; tentative D call: TRBD1 (5 bases). Germline V gives CDR1 ENHRY, CDR2 SYGVKD. The V gene lost 8 bases and the J gene lost 3 bases, with 13 bases spanning the gap. The CDR3 has 13 residues.

A few counts support this clone. The J gene is TRBJ1-3, the V gene TRBV5-1; 7 bases line up with TRBD1. The length of the CDR3 is 14 residues. Germline V CDR1 and CDR2: SGHRS, YFSETQ. V lost 7 bases, J lost 3 bases, and 7 bases stayed unmatched. The DNA of the CDR3 is TGCGCCAGCGCTCCCGGGACAGTTGGAAACACCATATATTTT. It is translated as CASAPGTVGNTIYF.

V and J are TRBV18 and TRBJ2-7; 12 bases match TRBD2. The CDR3 has 18 amino acids. Germline V lookup: CDR1 KGHSH, CDR2 LQKENI. Trimming at V came to 2 bases and at J to 0 bases, leaving 8 bases not matched to a gene. CDR3 protein: CASSPTRTSGASSYEQYF. CDR3 nucleotide sequence: TGTGCCAGCTCACCAACACGGACTAGCGGGGCCAGCTCCTACGAGCAGTACTTC.

The CDR3 sequence is CASSIRQGSEKLFF. DNA of the CDR3: TGCGCCAGCAGCATCCGACAGGGGTCTGAAAAACTGTTTTTT. This chain connects TRBV5-1 to TRBJ1-4; TRBD1 matches at 8 bases. Germline trimming cut 4 bases from V and 7 bases from J; bases unmatched to any gene: 6. CDR3 size: 14 residues. Germline loops: CDR1 SGHRS, CDR2 YFSETQ.

The chain uses TRBV19 and TRBJ1-3; TRBD1 is a possible D gene (5 bases). The germline gives CDR1 LNHDA, CDR2 SQIVND (reference sequence). The CDR3 contains 13 residues. With 7 bases removed from V and 2 bases from J, the gap between germline ends came to 9 bases. The CDR3 protein is CASISDTGNTIYF. CDR3 nucleotide sequence: TGTGCCAGTATCTCGGACACTGGAAACACCATATATTTT.

The J gene is TRBJ1-2, the V gene TRBV7-9; perhaps TRBD1 as D (5 bases). V was shortened by 6 bases and J by 1 base, with 15 bases between the two germline ends. CDR3 size: 15 residues. The germline V gene has CDR1 SEHNR and CDR2 FQNEAQ (reference sequence). For the CDR3, the DNA is TGTGCCAGCAGTTCGGGACGACTGCTTAACTATGGCTACACCTTC. This sequence encodes CASSSGRLLNYGYTF.

V gene TRBV29-1 combines with J gene TRBJ2-6; D is uncertain. The V end was cut by 4 bases, the J end by 0 bases, with 13 bases between. CDR1 and CDR2 (germline): SQVTM, ANQGSEA. There are 16 residues in the CDR3. This chain's CDR3 is CSVVGLGTSGANVLTF. As DNA, the CDR3 is TGCAGCGTTGTCGGTCTAGGTACCTCTGGGGCCAACGTCCTGACTTTC.

V gene TRBV18 combines with J gene TRBJ1-2; 9 bases align to TRBD1. Germline values: CDR1 KGHSH, CDR2 LQKENI. The CDR3 runs to 14 residues. V trimming: 6 bases; J trimming: 2 bases; junction bases outside the gene matches: 4. CDR3 amino acids: CASSPGQGNYGYTF. In DNA form, the CDR3 reads TGTGCCAGCTCCCCGGGACAGGGCAACTATGGCTACACCTTC.

J is TRBJ2-1 and V is TRBV28; TRBD2 aligns across 7 bases. The V gene's germline CDR1 is MDHEN and CDR2 SYDVKM. The J segment lost 8 bases and the V segment lost 3 bases, leaving 10 bases of the junction unmatched. The CDR3 spans 15 residues. This CDR3 reads CASSFGSGGSDEQFF. The CDR3 DNA reads TGTGCCAGCAGTTTCGGTTCGGGCGGGAGCGATGAGCAGTTCTTC.

This clone was picked up one time. CDR3 loop: CASSYSRLGQADTQYF. For the CDR3, the DNA is TGTGCCAGCAGTTACTCCAGGTTGGGGCAAGCAGATACGCAGTATTTT. J is TRBJ2-3 and V is TRBV6-2 or TRBV6-3; a weak D match, TRBD1 (5 bases). V was cut by 0 bases and J by 4 bases, with 14 bases left in between. The germline gives CDR1 MNHEY, CDR2 SVGEGT. This CDR3 is 16 amino acids long.

The chain couples TRBV5-1 to TRBJ1-1, with D possibly being TRBD1 (5 bases). The CDR3 has 16 amino acids. CDR1 SGHRS and CDR2 YFSETQ come from the germline V gene. Deletions cut 4 bases from V and 0 bases from J, with 16 bases between. DNA of the CDR3: TGCGCCAGCAGCCCCGGGGCGGACGTACTGAACACTGAAGCTTTCTTT. It is translated as CASSPGADVLNTEAFF.

This clone was recorded only once. This chain uses TRBV5-4 with TRBJ2-3, with 13 bases matching TRBD2. Germline V gives CDR1 SGHNT, CDR2 YYREEE (reference sequence). CDR3 size: 16 residues. The trim removed 4 bases at V and 6 bases at J, leaving 8 bases unmatched. The CDR3 sequence: CASSTGTSGNMDTQYF. The CDR3 coding sequence is TGTGCCAGCAGCACGGGGACTAGCGGGAATATGGATACGCAGTATTTT.

CDR3 nucleotide sequence: TGTGCCAGCAGCCGGGGCGCGATCTACGAGCAGTACTTC. Residues: CASSRGAIYEQYF. V gene TRBV13 combines with J gene TRBJ2-7, with D perhaps being TRBD1 or TRBD2 (5 bases each). The germline V and J ends were trimmed by 5 bases and 3 bases, with 11 bases remaining between them. The CDR3 loop spans 13 amino acids. Germline V gene data show CDR1 as PRHDT and CDR2 as FYEKMQ (reference sequence).

This clone showed up just a few times. This chain uses TRBV5-4 with TRBJ1-1; D uncertain. Between the trimmed V and J ends, which lost 0 bases and 5 bases, there was a span of 14 bases. CDR1 is SGHNT and CDR2 is YYREEE in the germline V gene (reference sequence). The CDR3 extends over 15 amino acids. The CDR3, as DNA: TGTGCCAGCAGCTTGGAACTAACCAGCGGTACTGAAGCTTTCTTT. It translates to CASSLELTSGTEAFF. Using reference TRBV5-4 and TRBJ1-1 for the parts outside the CDR3, the full variable domain is ETGVTQSPTHLIKTRGQQVTLRCSSQSGHNTVSWYQQALGQGPQFIFQYYREEENGRGNFPPRFSGLQFPNYSSELNVNALELDDSALYLCASSLELTSGTEAFFGQGTRLTVV.

The V and J genes are TRBV4-3 and TRBJ2-7; D possibly matches TRBD1 or TRBD2 (5 bases each). The CDR3 is 14 residues long. Germline loops: CDR1 LGHNA, CDR2 YSLEER. V was clipped by 0 bases and J by 6 bases, with 12 bases between them. CDR3 DNA: TGCGCCAGCAGCCAAGAACTAGGCCAGGGCGAGCAGTACTTC. This translates into CASSQELGQGEQYF.